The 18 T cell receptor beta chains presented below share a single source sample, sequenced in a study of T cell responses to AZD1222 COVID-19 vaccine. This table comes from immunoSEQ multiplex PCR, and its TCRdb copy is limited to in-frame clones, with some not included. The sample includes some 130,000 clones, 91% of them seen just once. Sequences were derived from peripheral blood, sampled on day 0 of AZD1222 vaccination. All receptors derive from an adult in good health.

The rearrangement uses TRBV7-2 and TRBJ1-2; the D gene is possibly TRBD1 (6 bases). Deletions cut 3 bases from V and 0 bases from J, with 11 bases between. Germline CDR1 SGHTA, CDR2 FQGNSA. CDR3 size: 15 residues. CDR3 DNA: TGTGCCAGCAGCTTTACAACAGGGACTAACTATGGCTACACCTTC. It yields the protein CASSFTTGTNYGYTF. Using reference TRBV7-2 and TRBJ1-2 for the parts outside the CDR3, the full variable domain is GAGVSQSPSNKVTEKGKDVELRCDPISGHTALYWYRQSLGQGLEFLIYFQGNSAPDKSGLPSDRFSAERTGGSVSTLTIQRTQQEDSAVYLCASSFTTGTNYGYTFGSGTRLTVV.

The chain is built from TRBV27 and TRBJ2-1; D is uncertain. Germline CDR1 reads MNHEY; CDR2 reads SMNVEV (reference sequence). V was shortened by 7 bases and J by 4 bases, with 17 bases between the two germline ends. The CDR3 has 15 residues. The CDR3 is CASTSDSFGYNEQFF. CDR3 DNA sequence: TGTGCCAGCACCTCCGACTCGTTCGGTTACAATGAGCAGTTCTTC.

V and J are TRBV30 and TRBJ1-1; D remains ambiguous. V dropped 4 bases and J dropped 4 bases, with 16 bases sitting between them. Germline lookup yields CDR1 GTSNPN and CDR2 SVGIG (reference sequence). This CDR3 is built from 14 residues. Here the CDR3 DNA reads TGTGCCTGGAAATTCCTGGGAAGGAGCACTGAAGCTTTCTTT. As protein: CAWKFLGRSTEAFF.

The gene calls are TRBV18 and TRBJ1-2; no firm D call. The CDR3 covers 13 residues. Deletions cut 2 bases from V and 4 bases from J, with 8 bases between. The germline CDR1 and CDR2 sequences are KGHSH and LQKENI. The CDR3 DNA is TGTGCCAGCTCACCAACGGCAGGCTATGGCTACACCTTC. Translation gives CASSPTAGYGYTF.

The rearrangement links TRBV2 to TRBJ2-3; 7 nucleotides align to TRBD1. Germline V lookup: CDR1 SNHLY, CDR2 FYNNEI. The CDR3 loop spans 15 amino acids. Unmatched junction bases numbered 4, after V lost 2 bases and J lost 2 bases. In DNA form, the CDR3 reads TGTGCCAGCAGTGAATGGGACAGATACACAGATACGCAGTATTTT. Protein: CASSEWDRYTDTQYF.

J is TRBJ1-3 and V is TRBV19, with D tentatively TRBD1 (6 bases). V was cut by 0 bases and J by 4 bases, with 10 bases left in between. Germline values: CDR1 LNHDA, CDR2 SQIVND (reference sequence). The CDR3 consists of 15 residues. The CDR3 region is CASSIESGDGNTIYF. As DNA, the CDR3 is TGTGCCAGTAGTATAGAGTCAGGGGACGGAAACACCATATATTTT.

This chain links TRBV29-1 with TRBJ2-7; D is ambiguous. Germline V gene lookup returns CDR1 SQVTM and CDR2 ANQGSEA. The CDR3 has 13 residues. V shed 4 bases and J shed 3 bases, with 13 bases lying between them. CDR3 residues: CSVGLLGNYEQYF. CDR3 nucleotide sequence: TGCAGCGTTGGTCTTCTGGGGAACTACGAGCAGTACTTC.

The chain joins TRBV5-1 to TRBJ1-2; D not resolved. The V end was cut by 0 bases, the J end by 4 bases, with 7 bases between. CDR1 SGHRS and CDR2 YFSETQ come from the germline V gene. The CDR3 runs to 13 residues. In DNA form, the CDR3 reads TGCGCCAGCAGCTTGGACCAATTCTATGGCTACACCTTC. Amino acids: CASSLDQFYGYTF.

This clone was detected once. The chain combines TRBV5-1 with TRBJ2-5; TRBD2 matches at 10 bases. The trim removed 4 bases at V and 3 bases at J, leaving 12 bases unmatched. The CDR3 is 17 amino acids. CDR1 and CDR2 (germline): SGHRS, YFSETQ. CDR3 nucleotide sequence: TGCGCCAGCAGCGACTACTTAGCGGGAGGACCAAAAGAGACCCAGTACTTC. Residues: CASSDYLAGGPKETQYF.

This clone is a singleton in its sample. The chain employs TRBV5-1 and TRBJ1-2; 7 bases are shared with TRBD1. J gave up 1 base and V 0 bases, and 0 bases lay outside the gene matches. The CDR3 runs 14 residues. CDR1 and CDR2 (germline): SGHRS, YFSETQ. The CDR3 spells CASSLGDSNYGYTF. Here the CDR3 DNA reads TGCGCCAGCAGCTTGGGGGACAGTAACTATGGCTACACCTTC.

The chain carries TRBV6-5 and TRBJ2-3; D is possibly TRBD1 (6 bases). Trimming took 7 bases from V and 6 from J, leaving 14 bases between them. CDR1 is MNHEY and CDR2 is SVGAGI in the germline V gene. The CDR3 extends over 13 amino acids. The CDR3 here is CASTYGRGDTQYF. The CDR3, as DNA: TGTGCCAGCACCTACGGAAGGGGGGATACGCAGTATTTT.

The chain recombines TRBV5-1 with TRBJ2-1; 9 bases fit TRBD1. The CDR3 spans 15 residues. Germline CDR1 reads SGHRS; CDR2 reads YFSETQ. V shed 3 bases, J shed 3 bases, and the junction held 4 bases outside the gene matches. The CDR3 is CASSWTGDSYNEQFF. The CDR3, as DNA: TGCGCCAGCAGCTGGACAGGGGATAGCTACAATGAGCAGTTCTTC.

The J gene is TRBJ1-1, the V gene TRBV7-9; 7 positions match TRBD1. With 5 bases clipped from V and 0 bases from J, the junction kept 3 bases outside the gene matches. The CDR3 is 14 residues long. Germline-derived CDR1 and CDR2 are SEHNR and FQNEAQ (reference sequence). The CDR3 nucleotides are TGTGCCAGCAGCCCCGACAGGGTGAACACTGAAGCTTTCTTT. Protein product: CASSPDRVNTEAFF.

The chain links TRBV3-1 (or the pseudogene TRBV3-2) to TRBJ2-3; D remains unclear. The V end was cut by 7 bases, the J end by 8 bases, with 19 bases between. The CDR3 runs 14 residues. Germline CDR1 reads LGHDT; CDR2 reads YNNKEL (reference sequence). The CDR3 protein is CASTSPIGPGTQYF. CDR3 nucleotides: TGTGCCAGCACCAGCCCTATTGGTCCGGGTACGCAGTATTTT.

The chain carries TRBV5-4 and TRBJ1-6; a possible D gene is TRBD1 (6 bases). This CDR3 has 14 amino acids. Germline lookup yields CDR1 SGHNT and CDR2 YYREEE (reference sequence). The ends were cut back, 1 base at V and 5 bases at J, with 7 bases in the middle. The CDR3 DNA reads TGTGCCAGCAGCTTGACAGGGCATAATTCACCCCTCCACTTT. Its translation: CASSLTGHNSPLHF. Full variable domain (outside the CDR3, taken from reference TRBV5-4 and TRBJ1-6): ETGVTQSPTHLIKTRGQQVTLRCSSQSGHNTVSWYQQALGQGPQFIFQYYREEENGRGNFPPRFSGLQFPNYSSELNVNALELDDSALYLCASSLTGHNSPLHFGNGTRLTVT.

The CDR3 loop reads CASSLGGQAFF. In nucleotides, the CDR3 is TGTGCCAGCAGCTTGGGAGGGCAAGCTTTCTTT. The rearrangement links TRBV7-9 to TRBJ1-1; D is uncertain. Germline V gives CDR1 SEHNR, CDR2 FQNEAQ (reference sequence). This CDR3 region has 11 residues. V was trimmed by 3 bases and J by 9 bases, leaving 8 bases between them.

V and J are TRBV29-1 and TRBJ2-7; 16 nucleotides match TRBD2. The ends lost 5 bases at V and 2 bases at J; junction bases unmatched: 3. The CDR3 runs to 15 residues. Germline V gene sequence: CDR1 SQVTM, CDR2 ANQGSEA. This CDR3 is CSVPGTSGRAYEQYF. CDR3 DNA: TGCAGCGTTCCCGGGACTAGCGGGAGGGCCTACGAGCAGTACTTC.

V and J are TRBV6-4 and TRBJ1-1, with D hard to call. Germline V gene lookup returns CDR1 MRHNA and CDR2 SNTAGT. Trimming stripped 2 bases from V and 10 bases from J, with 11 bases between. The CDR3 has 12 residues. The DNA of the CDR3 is TGTGCCAGCAGTGACAGGGTTCAGAGAGCTTTCTTT. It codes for CASSDRVQRAFF.